This is a list of T cell receptor beta chains from one sample in a study of cytomegalovirus exposure and HLA in healthy donors. The data were produced by immunoSEQ multiplex PCR, yet TCRdb's version contains in-frame clones alone and is incomplete. The data show more than 75,000 clones, approximately 90% seen once. Sequencing was done on a sample of PBMCs. These receptors all stem from a man aged 18 to 30 in good health and CMV-seronegative. CDR3s include the opening cysteine and the closing phenylalanine or tryptophan. The D gene is left open where the match is weak.

15	TRBV27	TRBD2	CASRRILAGPDEQYF
14	TRBV7-9	NA	CASSPPDSYTEAFF
16	TRBV18	TRBD2	CASSPTSNLQQETQYF
14	TRBV11-1	NA	CASSLDRSRYEQYF
14	TRBV10-1	TRBD2	CATDRSGNYNEQFF
14	TRBV7-2	NA	CASSLEQGYSPLHF
15	TRBV9	TRBD1	CASSGGQGSPGELFF
14	TRBV11-2	NA	CASSSEYPMPGYTF
20	TRBV4-3	TRBD2	CASSTRVVTELAGGLHEQFF
14	TRBV4-2	NA	CASSPDYSSLEQFF
15	TRBV7-3	NA	CASSLRAGSTDTQYF
15	TRBV6-1	TRBD1	CASSEWEGQGGTQYF
12	TRBV6-6	NA	CASSFQGYEQYF
15	TRBV2	TRBD2	CASRAGLAGGETQYF
14	TRBV7-9	TRBD1	CASRPTGETGELFF
15	TRBV19	NA	CASSTTTRGKRELFF
19	TRBV5-4	TRBD2	CASSFRGSSGRASYNEQFF
11	TRBV29-1	NA	CSVNQGYGYTF
16	TRBV27	NA	CASSLLRNFGANVLTF
14	TRBV6-5	NA	CASSYWRSQGEQYF
13	TRBV19	NA	CASSGRRTDTQYF
13	TRBV5-6	NA	CASSFGGSYEQYF
16	TRBV10-3	NA	CAISETQGRSTDTQYF
14	TRBV7-2	NA	CASSLSPSNTEAFF
10	TRBV20-1	TRBD1	CSAIRTGGIF
14	TRBV9	NA	CASSVGLGGYEQYF
15	TRBV4-3	TRBD2	CASSMQRGFSYEQYF
13	TRBV14	TRBD1	CASSRTGGTEAFF
11	TRBV5-1	NA	CASSSYYEQYF
13	TRBV7-9	NA	CASSLVAGQPQHF
12	TRBV7-8	NA	CASSLERSEAFF